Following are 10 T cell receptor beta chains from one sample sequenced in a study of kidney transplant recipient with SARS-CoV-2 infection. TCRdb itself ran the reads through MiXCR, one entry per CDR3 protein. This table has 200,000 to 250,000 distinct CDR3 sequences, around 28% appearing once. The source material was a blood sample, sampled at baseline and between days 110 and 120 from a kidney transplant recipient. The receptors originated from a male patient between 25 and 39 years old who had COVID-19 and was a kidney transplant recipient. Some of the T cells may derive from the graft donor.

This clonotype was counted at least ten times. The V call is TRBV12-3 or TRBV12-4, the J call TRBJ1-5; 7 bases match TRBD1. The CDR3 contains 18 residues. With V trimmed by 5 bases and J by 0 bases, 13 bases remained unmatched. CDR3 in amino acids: CASSLLGTALNSNQPQHF. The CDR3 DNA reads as TGTGCCAGCAGTCTTCTGGGGACAGCACTCAATAGCAATCAGCCCCAGCATTTT.

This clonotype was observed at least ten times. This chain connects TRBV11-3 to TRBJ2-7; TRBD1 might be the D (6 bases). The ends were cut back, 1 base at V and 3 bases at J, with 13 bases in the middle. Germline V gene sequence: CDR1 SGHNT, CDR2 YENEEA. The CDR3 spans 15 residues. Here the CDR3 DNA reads TGTGCCAGCAGCTTAGGGACAGATGCACGCTACGAGCAGTACTTC. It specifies CASSLGTDARYEQYF.

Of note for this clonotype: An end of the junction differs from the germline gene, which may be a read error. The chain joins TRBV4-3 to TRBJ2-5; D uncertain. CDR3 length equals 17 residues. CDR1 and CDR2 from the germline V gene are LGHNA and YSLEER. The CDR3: CASSQDWGPVEKEAQYF. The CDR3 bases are TGCGCCAGCAGCCAAGATTGGGGTCCGGTGGAGAAAGAGGCCCAGTACTTC.

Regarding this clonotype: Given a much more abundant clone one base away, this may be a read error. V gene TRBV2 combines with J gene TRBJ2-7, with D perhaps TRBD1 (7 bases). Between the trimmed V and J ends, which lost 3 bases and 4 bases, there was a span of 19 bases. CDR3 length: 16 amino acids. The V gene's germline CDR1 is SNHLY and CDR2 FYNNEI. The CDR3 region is CASSEPQGGSGYEQYF. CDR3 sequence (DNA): TGTGCCAGCAGTGAGCCCCAGGGGGGTTCAGGATACGAGCAGTACTTC.

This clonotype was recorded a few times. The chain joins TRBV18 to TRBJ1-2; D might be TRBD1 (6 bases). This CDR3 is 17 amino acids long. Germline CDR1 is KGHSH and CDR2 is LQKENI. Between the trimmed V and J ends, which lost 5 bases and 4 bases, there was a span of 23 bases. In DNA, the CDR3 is TGTGCCAGCTCAAGTTTTTGGGACATTTGGAAGACCTATGGCTACACCTTC. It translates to CASSSFWDIWKTYGYTF.

The CDR3 region is CASSIGNTLRKTYGYTF. For the CDR3, the DNA is TGTGCCAGCAGCATTGGAAACACCCTTCGAAAGACCTATGGCTACACCTTC. The V and J genes are TRBV3-1 and TRBJ1-2; no definite D call. CDR3 length: 17 residues. Deletions cut 5 bases from V and 4 bases from J, with 23 bases between. Germline V CDR1 and CDR2: LGHDT, YNNKEL (reference sequence).

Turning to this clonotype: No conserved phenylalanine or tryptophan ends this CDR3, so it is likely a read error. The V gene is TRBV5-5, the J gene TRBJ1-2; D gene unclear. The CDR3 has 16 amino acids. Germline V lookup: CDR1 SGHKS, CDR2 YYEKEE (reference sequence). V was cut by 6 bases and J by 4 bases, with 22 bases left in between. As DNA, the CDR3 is TGTGCCAGCACGCCTCATGTCTCGCGAAAGACCTATGGCTACACCTCC. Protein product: CASTPHVSRKTYGYTS.

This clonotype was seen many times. This chain's CDR3 is CASSGSSPISGLTGELFF. The CDR3 nucleotides read TGTGCCAGCAGCGGATCGTCTCCCATTTCAGGCTTGACCGGGGAGCTGTTTTTT. This chain uses TRBV3-1 with TRBJ2-2; the D is unclear. Deletions cut 5 bases from V and 5 bases from J, with 24 bases between. The CDR3 is 18 amino acids. Looked up from germline, CDR1 is LGHDT and CDR2 is YNNKEL (reference sequence).

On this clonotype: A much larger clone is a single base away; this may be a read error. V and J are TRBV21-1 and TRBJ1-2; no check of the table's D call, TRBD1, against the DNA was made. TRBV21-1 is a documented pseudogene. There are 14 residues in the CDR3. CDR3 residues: CASTPLRQGGMSFF. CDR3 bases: TGTGCCAGCACCCCCCTGAGGCAGGGGGGGATGTCCTTCTTC.

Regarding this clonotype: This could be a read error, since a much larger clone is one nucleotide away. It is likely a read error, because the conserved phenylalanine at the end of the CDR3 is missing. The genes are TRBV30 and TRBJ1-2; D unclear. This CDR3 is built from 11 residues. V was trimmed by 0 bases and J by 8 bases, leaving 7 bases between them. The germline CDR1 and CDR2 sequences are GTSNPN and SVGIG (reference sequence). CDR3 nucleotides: TGTGCCTGGAGTGTCGGGAACGGCTACACCCTC. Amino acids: CAWSVGNGYTL.